This T cell receptor beta chain was captured by sequencing in a study of T cells in Graves' hyperthyroidism and ophthalmopathy. Study in general: Peripheral blood was secured at the point of initial diagnosis, before any treatment.

Authors of the study amplified TCR beta CDR3 regions from RNA transcripts. HTBI primers were the set used in a first-round RT-PCR of the TCR CDR3. TCRdb fed the multiplex PCR reads into MiXCR, producing one record per CDR3 protein. The profile shows hundreds of thousands of distinct CDR3 sequences, roughly a sixth of them singletons. Between the trimmed V and J ends, which lost 2 bases and 10 bases, there was a span of 12 bases. Looked up from germline, CDR1 is SEHNR and CDR2 is FQNEAQ (reference sequence). The CDR3 runs to 13 residues. Sequenced material: blood. The gene calls are TRBV7-9 and TRBJ2-1; D is unresolved. The TCR comes from a woman between 45 and 60 years old with Graves' hyperthyroidism that later progressed to Graves' ophthalmopathy. The CDR3: CASSLSASREQFF. Written as DNA, the CDR3 is TGTGCCAGCAGCTTATCAGCGTCGCGCGAGCAGTTCTTC.